The source of this T cell receptor beta chain is a study of regulatory dendritic cells for organ transplantation (dated by TCRdb to between 2016 and 2019). Turning to the overall study: Regulatory dendritic cells were generated from monocytes cultured with vitamin D3 on days 0 and 4 and IL-10 on day 4. To evaluate the response of the DCs to a potent maturation-inducing agent, LPS was added to DC cultures on day 6. Before and after allostimulation with regulatory or mature dendritic cells, TCRbeta repertoires were sequenced from sorted naive and memory CD4+ and CD8+ T cells.

Summary of the overall study and its limitations: The repertoires of naive CD4+ and CD8+ T cells were highly diverse, while memory cell repertoires were less diverse, with memory CD8+ cells being the most oligoclonal. Allostimulation expanded memory CD8+ clones in both subjects, but regulatory dendritic cells appeared to induce more limited expansion than mature dendritic cells. Among the resting subsets, memory CD8+ T cells contained the most alloreactive TCR clonotypes. Only a couple of subjects were sequenced, and considerable between-individual heterogeneity in the alloreactive memory CD8+ T cell pool was noted by the authors.

The CDR3 has 16 amino acids, counting the end cysteine and phenylalanine. Kept here is only the CDR3 DNA, which spans 48 bases and is read in frame from base 1. Trimming takes 4 bases off V and 0 bases off J; junction bases not matched to a gene: 2. In the germline V gene (reference sequence), CDR1 corresponds to MNHNY and CDR2 to SVGAGI. TCRbeta CDR3 regions were amplified by multiplexed two-step PCR using Vbeta-specific forward primers and Jbeta-specific reverse primers. Through the immunoSEQ service, the TCRbeta libraries were run on an Illumina instrument for sequencing. On the authors' methods: V, D and J genes were assigned using IMGT annotation, and counts were corrected for multiplex PCR bias using synthetic CDR3 analogues. The immunoSEQ Analyzer calculated repertoire clonality as one minus the normalized Shannon entropy. Clonal expansion was defined by Fisher's exact test with Benjamini-Hochberg false discovery rate control, using two-tailed P<0.01. Held by TCRdb, this immuneACCESS table contains in-frame sequences only and omits some clones. Under half of the omission traces to an unresolved V gene where checked; the cause of the rest is unknown. The DNA was the basis for D and trimming; V, J and clone size are from that table. Here the sample has around 13,000 clones; nearly 80% occur a single time. The top ten clones comprise roughly 0.98% of the sample.

A word on this clone: The antigen it recognizes is unknown. Qualities for individual bases were not recorded, and no much larger clone is one base off.

Sorted T cell subsets were CFSE-labeled and co-cultured for five to six days with allogeneic regulatory or mature dendritic cells at a 1:10 DC:T ratio. Naive T cells were sorted as CD45RA+ and memory T cells as CD45RO+ CD4+ or CD8+ cells by FACS. Two healthy control subjects provided the T cells used for TCR sequencing. Genomic DNA was extracted with the Qiagen DNeasy Blood & Tissue Kit. Sequenced material: naive CD8+ T cells from blood cultured with regulatory dendritic cells. The cell subset or site label on this specimen signifies: CD45RA+ naive T cells. The clonotype comes from a human donor in good health. In this chain, TRBV6-6 is recombined with TRBJ2-2; TRBD2 fits 10 bases in the junction. The DNA reads as follows: TGTGCCAGCAGTTCAGGACTAGCGGCGAACACCGGGGAGCTGTTTTTT. Its product reads: CASSSGLAANTGELFF.